This TCR beta chain emerged from a study of radiation and T cells in renal cell carcinoma. Study results and caveats: In blood, top tumor clones expanded by 2 weeks, shrinking by 4.

Time point given: blood 4 weeks post-SBRT, at nephrectomy. The treatment denotes: 15 Gy SBRT to primary tumor, nephrectomy 4 weeks later. The tumor was a clear cell renal cell carcinoma. Trimming left V 8 bases short and J 5 bases short, with 13 bases between. The CDR3 has 13 residues. CDR1 ENHRY and CDR2 SYGVKD come from the germline V gene. Using immunoSEQ multiplex PCR, the repertoire was profiled, and TCRdb retains in-frame clones only, with some absent. The sample records 97,000 or so clones, 70% to 85% being singletons. As regards this clone: Its antigen is unknown.

The clonotype originates from a man aged 55 to 70 with renal cell carcinoma. The input for sequencing was blood, taken from a patient whose treatment included radiotherapy and nephrectomy. The J gene is TRBJ1-3, the V gene TRBV10-3; possible D gene TRBD1, 5 bases. CDR3 nucleotide sequence: TGTGCCATCCAGCTACAGGCCAGAAACACCATATATTTT. Amino acids: CAIQLQARNTIYF.